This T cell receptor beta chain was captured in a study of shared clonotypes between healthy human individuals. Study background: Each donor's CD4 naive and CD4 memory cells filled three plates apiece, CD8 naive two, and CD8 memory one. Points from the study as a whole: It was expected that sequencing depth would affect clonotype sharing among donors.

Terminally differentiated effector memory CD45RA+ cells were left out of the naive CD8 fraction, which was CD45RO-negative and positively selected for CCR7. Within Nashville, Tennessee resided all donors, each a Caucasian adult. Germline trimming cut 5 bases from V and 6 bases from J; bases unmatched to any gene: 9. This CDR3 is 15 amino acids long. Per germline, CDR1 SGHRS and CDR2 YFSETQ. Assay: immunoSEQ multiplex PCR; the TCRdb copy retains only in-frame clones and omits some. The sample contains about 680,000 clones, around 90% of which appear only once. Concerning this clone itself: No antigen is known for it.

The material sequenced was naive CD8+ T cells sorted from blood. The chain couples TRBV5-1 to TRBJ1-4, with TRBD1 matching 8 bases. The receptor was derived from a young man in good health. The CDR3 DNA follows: TGCGCCAGCAGTTCGACAGGGGTGGGGGATGAAAAACTGTTTTTT. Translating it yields CASSSTGVGDEKLFF.